A selection of T cell receptor beta chains follows, all from one sample in a study of blood T cell repertoires in COVID-19. TCRdb keeps only in-frame clones here, not all; method: immunoSEQ multiplex PCR. The sample has fewer than 200,000 clones; 82% are singletons. Sequencing input: PBMCs or T cells enriched from blood (not recorded which). These receptors all come from a man aged 60 to 69 who had recovered from COVID-19. Both conserved end residues are part of each CDR3. D genes are given only for firm matches. Clone size is given for some rows only: seen once, a few or many times, or a class if the clone is expanded.

>TRBV30|TRBD1|TRBJ1-4|13|.
CAWEGQENEKLFF
TGTGCCTGGGAAGGACAGGAGAATGAAAAACTGTTTTTT
>TRBV5-4|.|TRBJ2-7|16|.
CASSLGGQGGYYEQYF
TGTGCCAGCAGCTTGGGGGGGCAGGGCGGCTACTACGAGCAGTACTTC
>TRBV5-4|TRBD1|TRBJ2-7|15|many
CASSPGTGTSYEQYF
TGTGCCAGCAGCCCCGGGACAGGGACCTCCTACGAGCAGTACTTC
>TRBV6-5|.|TRBJ1-1|12|few
CASSYGGTEAFF
TGTGCCAGCAGTTACGGGGGGACTGAAGCTTTCTTT
>TRBV6-6|.|TRBJ2-3|13|.
CASTQMGTDTQYF
TGTGCCAGCACCCAGATGGGCACAGATACGCAGTATTTT
>TRBV5-1|.|TRBJ2-1|14|.
CASSLAGINNEQFF
TGCGCCAGCAGCTTGGCCGGGATAAACAATGAGCAGTTCTTC
>TRBV10-3|.|TRBJ1-5|14|.
CATGGGEQGQPQHF
TGTGCCACCGGGGGTGGGGAACAAGGACAGCCCCAGCATTTT
>TRBV11-2|.|TRBJ2-7|14|.
CASSASQGTYEQYF
TGTGCCAGCAGCGCCTCTCAGGGGACCTACGAGCAGTACTTC
>TRBV7-3|.|TRBJ2-1|13|.
CASSLFQVSEQFF
TGTGCCAGCAGCTTATTCCAGGTCAGTGAGCAGTTCTTC
>TRBV6-5|TRBD2|TRBJ2-5|15|once
CASARTSGRAETQYF
TGTGCCAGCGCCAGGACTAGCGGGAGGGCCGAGACCCAGTACTTC
>TRBV6-1|TRBD1|TRBJ1-1|16|.
CASSEKTGGSGTEAFF
TGTGCCAGCAGTGAAAAGACAGGGGGCTCTGGCACTGAAGCTTTCTTT
>TRBV7-9|.|TRBJ1-4|17|.
CASSLASLQGSNEKLFF
TGTGCCAGCAGCTTAGCAAGCCTACAGGGAAGTAATGAAAAACTGTTTTTT
>TRBV5-1|.|TRBJ2-3|15|.
CASSTPSAFTDTQYF
TGCGCCAGCAGCACCCCTAGCGCCTTCACAGATACGCAGTATTTT
>TRBV7-8|TRBD2|TRBJ2-1|15|.
CASSTGLAYYNEQFF
TGTGCCAGCAGCACGGGACTAGCGTACTACAATGAGCAGTTCTTC
>TRBV28|TRBD2|TRBJ2-2|15|.
CASSFSGGAGRELFF
TGTGCCAGCAGTTTTAGCGGGGGGGCTGGCAGGGAGCTGTTTTTT
>TRBV7-6|.|TRBJ1-1|16|once
CASSSLRGKGNTEAFF
TGTGCCAGCAGCTCGCTCCGGGGGAAAGGCAACACTGAAGCTTTCTTT
>TRBV2|TRBD2|TRBJ2-7|16|.
CASGGRGSGRAYEQYF
TGTGCCAGCGGTGGGAGGGGTAGCGGGAGGGCCTACGAGCAGTACTTC
>TRBV21-1|.|TRBJ2-7|14|.
CASTYRERPYEQYF
TGTGCCAGCACCTACCGGGAGAGGCCCTACGAGCAGTACTTC
>TRBV7-2|TRBD2|TRBJ2-7|16|.
CASSLELAGVLYEQYF
TGTGCCAGCAGCTTAGAGCTAGCGGGGGTTCTCTACGAGCAGTACTTC
>TRBV6-2/TRBV6-3|TRBD2|TRBJ2-5|16|.
CASSTRLAGSQETQYF
TGTGCCAGCAGTACCCGACTAGCGGGTTCTCAAGAGACCCAGTACTTC
>TRBV1|.|TRBJ2-2|15|.
CTSSQDRRGAGELFF
TGCACCAGCAGCCAAGACAGGCGGGGGGCCGGGGAGCTGTTTTTT
>TRBV7-6|.|TRBJ2-5|13|.
CASSSTRKETQYF
TGTGCCAGCAGCTCAACTAGAAAAGAGACCCAGTACTTC
>TRBV9|.|TRBJ1-6|14|few
CASSVAGNNSPLHF
TGTGCCAGCAGCGTAGCGGGAAATAATTCACCCCTCCACTTT
>TRBV19|TRBD1|TRBJ1-6|17|.
CASSRKDDRGRRSPLHF
TGTGCCAGTAGTCGAAAAGACGACAGGGGGCGTCGTTCACCCCTCCACTTT
>TRBV28|TRBD2|TRBJ2-7|14|.
CASSLLAGGQRQYF
TGTGCCAGCAGTCTTTTGGCGGGAGGGCAAAGGCAGTACTTC
>TRBV5-4|.|TRBJ2-5|15|once
CASSLAGRGVETQYF
TGTGCCAGCAGCTTGGCAGGGCGGGGCGTGGAGACCCAGTACTTC
>TRBV29-1|.|TRBJ1-5|13|.
CSVLPGFNQPQHF
TGCAGCGTTCTTCCAGGCTTCAATCAGCCCCAGCATTTT
>TRBV6-6|.|TRBJ2-7|14|.
CASSSPTSTNEQYF
TGTGCCAGCAGTTCTCCAACTAGCACAAACGAGCAGTACTTC
>TRBV6-4|.|TRBJ1-5|13|.
CASSPSGDQPQHF
TGTGCCAGCAGTCCATCAGGGGACCAGCCCCAGCATTTT
>TRBV19|.|TRBJ2-7|11|.
CASSTFYEQYF
TGTGCCAGTAGTACCTTCTACGAGCAGTACTTC
>TRBV5-1|TRBD1|TRBJ1-1|18|.
CASALNLGTGRMNTEAFF
TGCGCCAGCGCCTTAAACCTCGGGACAGGGCGTATGAACACTGAAGCTTTCTTT
>TRBV19|TRBD1|TRBJ1-6|15|.
CASSTRDRGNSPLHF
TGTGCCAGTAGTACCCGGGACAGGGGAAATTCACCCCTCCACTTT
>TRBV19|TRBD1|TRBJ1-4|14|few
CASQRDRVEEKLFF
TGTGCCAGTCAGCGTGACAGGGTTGAAGAAAAACTGTTTTTT
>TRBV5-1|.|TRBJ2-1|13|.
CASSLDGANEQFF
TGCGCCAGCAGCTTGGATGGGGCCAATGAGCAGTTCTTC
>TRBV7-3|.|TRBJ2-1|13|.
CASSLRSYNEQFF
TGTGCCAGCAGCTTACGCTCCTACAATGAGCAGTTCTTC
>TRBV5-4|TRBD1|TRBJ2-2|15|.
CASSWDREGFGELFF
TGTGCCAGCAGCTGGGACAGGGAGGGTTTCGGGGAGCTGTTTTTT
>TRBV30|TRBD1|TRBJ1-2|14|once
CAWTPGQMTYGYTF
TGTGCCTGGACCCCGGGACAGATGACGTATGGCTACACCTTC
>TRBV7-2|.|TRBJ1-2|13|.
CASSLIQNYGYTF
TGTGCCAGCAGCTTAATCCAGAACTATGGCTACACCTTC
>TRBV5-3|.|TRBJ1-6|14|.
CARSFAPGDSPLHF
TGTGCCAGAAGCTTTGCCCCAGGGGATTCACCCCTCCACTTT
>TRBV7-9|TRBD1|TRBJ2-3|15|.
CASSHGQGAEDTQYF
TGTGCCAGCAGCCATGGACAGGGGGCTGAAGATACGCAGTATTTT
>TRBV4-1|.|TRBJ1-4|15|once
CASSQDTGRQEKLFF
TGCGCCAGCAGCCAAGATACAGGGCGGCAAGAAAAACTGTTTTTT
>TRBV5-1|.|TRBJ1-1|16|few
CASSLAWGESGTEAFF
TGCGCCAGCAGCTTGGCCTGGGGGGAGAGTGGGACTGAAGCTTTCTTT
>TRBV2|.|TRBJ1-1|13|.
CASSAIVDTEAFF
TGTGCCAGCAGTGCCATAGTAGACACTGAAGCTTTCTTT
>TRBV6-5|TRBD1|TRBJ1-3|13|.
CAATDRAGNTIYF
TGTGCCGCTACCGACAGGGCTGGAAACACCATATATTTT
>TRBV6-5|.|TRBJ2-1|15|.
CASTSSLGIYNEQFF
TGTGCCAGCACCTCATCCCTGGGCATCTACAATGAGCAGTTCTTC
>TRBV5-1|.|TRBJ2-7|13|.
CASSLDGGWEQYF
TGCGCCAGCAGCTTGGACGGTGGTTGGGAGCAGTACTTC